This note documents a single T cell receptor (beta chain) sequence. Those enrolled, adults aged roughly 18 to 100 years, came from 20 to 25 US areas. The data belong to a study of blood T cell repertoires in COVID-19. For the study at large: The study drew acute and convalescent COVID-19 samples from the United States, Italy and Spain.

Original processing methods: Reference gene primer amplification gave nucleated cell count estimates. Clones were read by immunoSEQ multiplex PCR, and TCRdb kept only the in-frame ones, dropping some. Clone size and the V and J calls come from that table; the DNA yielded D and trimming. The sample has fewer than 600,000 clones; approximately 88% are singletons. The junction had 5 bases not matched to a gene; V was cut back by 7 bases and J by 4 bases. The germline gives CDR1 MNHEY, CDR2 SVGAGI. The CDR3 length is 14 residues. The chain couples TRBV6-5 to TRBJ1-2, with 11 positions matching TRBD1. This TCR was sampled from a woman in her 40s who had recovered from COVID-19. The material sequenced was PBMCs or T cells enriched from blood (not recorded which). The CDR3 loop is CASTRDRGFYGYTF. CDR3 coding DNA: TGTGCCAGCACGAGGGACAGGGGGTTCTATGGCTACACCTTC.